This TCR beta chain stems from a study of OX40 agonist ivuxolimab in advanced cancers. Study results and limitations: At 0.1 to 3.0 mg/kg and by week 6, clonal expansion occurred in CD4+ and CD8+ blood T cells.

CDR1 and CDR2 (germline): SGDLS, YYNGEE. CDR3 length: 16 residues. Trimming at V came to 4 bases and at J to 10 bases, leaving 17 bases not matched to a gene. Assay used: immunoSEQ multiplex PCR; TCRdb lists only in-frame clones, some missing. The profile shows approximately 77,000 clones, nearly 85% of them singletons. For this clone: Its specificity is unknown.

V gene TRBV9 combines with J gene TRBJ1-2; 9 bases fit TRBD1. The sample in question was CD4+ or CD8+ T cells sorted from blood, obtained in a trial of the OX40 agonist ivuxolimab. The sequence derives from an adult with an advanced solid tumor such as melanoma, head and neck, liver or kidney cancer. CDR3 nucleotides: TGTGCCAGCAGCCAGAGGGACAGGGTAGAGCTCGGGCTCTACACCTTC. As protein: CASSQRDRVELGLYTF.